This section outlines one T cell receptor (beta chain) sequence together with its context. Antigen: not known. Germline V gene lookup returns CDR1 LNHDA and CDR2 SQIVND (reference sequence). The CDR3 is made up of 12 amino acids. V lost 6 bases to trimming and J lost 5 bases; unmatched junction nucleotides: 1. TCRdb keeps only in-frame clones here, not all; method: immunoSEQ multiplex PCR. The sample includes about 23,000 clones, just under 70% of them seen just once. The data are from a study of tumor-infiltrating lymphocytes in localized non-small cell lung cancer. Study overall: Patients included smokers and never-smokers with various histologies, some sampled after neoadjuvant chemotherapy. Tumor tissue and non-adjacent uninvolved lung came from each patient. The study, taken as a whole, reports: Compared with uninvolved lung, tumors showed higher T cell infiltration by TCRbeta sequencing. Technical variation could not be separated from intratumor heterogeneity here.

The sample was lung tumor tissue. The chain has TRBV19 and TRBJ1-2; 9 bases match TRBD1. This TCR was recovered from a human donor with non-small cell lung cancer. CDR3: CASRDRGYGYTF. The CDR3 coding sequence is TGTGCCAGTAGAGACAGGGGGTATGGCTACACCTTC.